A single sample is the source of the 10 T cell receptor beta chains below, sequenced in a study of T-cell reconstitution after alpha-beta-depleted transplantation in children. Unique molecular identifiers were used to barcode this TCRbeta library. TCRdb re-derived calls from the PCR reads in MiXCR, one entry per CDR3 protein. The repertoire holds 150,000 to 250,000 distinct CDR3 sequences, with roughly 14% as singletons. The sample was PBMCs from the stem cell graft donor, taken from the stem cell graft. These receptor sequences come from a human donor who donated a stem cell graft to a child with acute lymphoblastic leukemia.

This clonotype came up many times. V usage is TRBV10-1 and J usage is TRBJ2-1; 8 bases fit TRBD2. CDR1 is WNHNN, CDR2 SYGVQD, per germline (reference sequence). J lost 11 bases, V lost 3 bases, and 15 bases had no gene match. The CDR3 is made up of 16 amino acids. The CDR3 DNA reads TGCGCCAGCAGTGACCCGGGGACTAGGTCCCGTTACAAGCAGTTCTTC. The encoded protein is CASSDPGTRSRYKQFF.

Only one count was recorded for this clonotype. V is TRBV5-4 and J is TRBJ2-7; D unclear. Trimming shortened V by 4 bases and J by 1 base, and 12 bases separated the two germline ends. Germline CDR1 and CDR2: SGHNT and YYREEE (reference sequence). The CDR3 is made up of 14 amino acids. CDR3 in amino acids: CASSLITASYEQYF. CDR3 coding DNA: TGTGCCAGCAGCCTAATCACAGCTTCCTACGAGCAGTACTTC.

This clonotype came up many times. Here the CDR3 DNA reads TGTGCCAGTAGTATTCAGGGTCAGGAGAACACCGGGGAGCTGTTTTTT. Translating it yields CASSIQGQENTGELFF. The rearrangement joins TRBV19 to TRBJ2-2; perhaps TRBD1 as D (5 bases). The CDR3 sequence is 16 residues long. Germline V gives CDR1 LNHDA, CDR2 SQIVND (reference sequence). V was clipped by 3 bases and J by 1 base, with 12 bases between them.

This clonotype showed up many times. This chain uses TRBV29-1 with TRBJ2-1, with unresolved D. Deletions cut 3 bases from V and 0 bases from J, with 9 bases between. Germline V gene sequence: CDR1 SQVTM, CDR2 ANQGSEA. This CDR3 region has 14 residues. CDR3 sequence: CSVDTPSSYNEQFF. CDR3 in DNA: TGCAGCGTTGATACCCCGAGCTCCTACAATGAGCAGTTCTTC.

The chain employs TRBV19 and TRBJ2-3; TRBD1 is a possible D gene (6 bases). V dropped 9 bases and J dropped 2 bases, with 12 bases sitting between them. The germline V gene has CDR1 LNHDA and CDR2 SQIVND (reference sequence). The CDR3 is 13 residues long. CDR3 loop: CASQDRATDTQYF. The DNA of the CDR3 is TGTGCCAGCCAGGACAGAGCCACAGATACGCAGTATTTT.

This clonotype has a count of ten or more. This chain links TRBV5-8 with TRBJ1-2; maybe TRBD1 (5 bases). Trimming cost V 3 bases and J 3 bases, with 15 bases left between them. CDR3 length: 15 amino acids. Germline CDR1 SGHTS, CDR2 YDEGEE. CDR3 nucleotide sequence: TGTGCCAGCAGCTGGCGGCGGGACGGATACTATGGCTACACCTTC. As protein: CASSWRRDGYYGYTF.

This clonotype came up a few times. The chain couples TRBV20-1 to TRBJ1-5; TRBD1 is a possible D gene (5 bases). Per germline, CDR1 DFQATT and CDR2 SNEGSKA (reference sequence). The CDR3 totals 13 residues. V was pared by 3 bases and J by 9 bases, with 15 bases between. For the CDR3, the DNA is TGCAGTGCTAGGTCCCAGGGAAGAGGGCCCCAGCATTTT. Translation: CSARSQGRGPQHF.

The J gene is TRBJ2-5, the V gene TRBV29-1, with 7 bases aligning to TRBD2. CDR1 is SQVTM and CDR2 is ANQGSEA in the germline V gene. This CDR3 is built from 13 residues. V shed 0 bases, J shed 7 bases, and the junction held 5 bases outside the gene matches. This CDR3 reads CSVEEGWGGTQYF. The CDR3 DNA reads as TGCAGCGTTGAAGAGGGCTGGGGGGGGACCCAGTACTTC.

The table lists this clonotype with many counts. The rearrangement joins TRBV9 to TRBJ1-1; TRBD1 aligns across 7 bases. The CDR3 has 18 amino acids. Germline CDR1 is SGDLS and CDR2 is YYNGEE. V dropped 0 bases and J dropped 3; count of bases not matched to a gene: 14. CDR3 sequence reads: CASSVEGTVPVRDTEAFF. The CDR3 bases are TGTGCCAGCAGCGTAGAAGGGACAGTGCCCGTCCGGGACACTGAAGCTTTCTTT.

V is TRBV5-6 and J is TRBJ2-7; 11 bases align to TRBD1. The CDR3 runs to 15 residues. V lost 3 bases and J lost 2; bases outside the gene matches: 4. Germline V lookup: CDR1 SGHDT, CDR2 YYEEEE. CDR3 residues: CASSSLGQGAYEQYF. The CDR3 DNA sequence: TGTGCCAGCAGCTCACTGGGACAGGGGGCCTACGAGCAGTACTTC. The variable domain in full, completed from reference TRBV5-6 and TRBJ2-7, reads DAGVTQSPTHLIKTRGQQVTLRCSPKSGHDTVSWYQQALGQGPQFIFQYYEEEERQRGNFPDRFSGHQFPNYSSELNVNALLLGDSALYLCASSSLGQGAYEQYFGPGTRLTVT.